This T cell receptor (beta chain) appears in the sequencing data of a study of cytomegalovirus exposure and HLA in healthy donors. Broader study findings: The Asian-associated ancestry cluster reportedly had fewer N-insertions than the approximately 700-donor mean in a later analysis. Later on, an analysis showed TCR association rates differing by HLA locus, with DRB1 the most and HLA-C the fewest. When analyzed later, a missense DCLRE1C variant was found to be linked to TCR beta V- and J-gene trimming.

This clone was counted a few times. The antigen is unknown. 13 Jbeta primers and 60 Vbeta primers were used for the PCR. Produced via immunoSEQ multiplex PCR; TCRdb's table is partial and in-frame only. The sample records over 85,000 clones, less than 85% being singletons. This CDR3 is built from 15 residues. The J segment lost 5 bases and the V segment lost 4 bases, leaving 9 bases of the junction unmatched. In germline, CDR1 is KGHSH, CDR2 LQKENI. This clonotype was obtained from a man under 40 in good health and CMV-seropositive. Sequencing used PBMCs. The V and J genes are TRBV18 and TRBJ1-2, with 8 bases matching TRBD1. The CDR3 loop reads CASSLRTGLGYGYTF. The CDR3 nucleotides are TGTGCCAGCTCACTACGGACAGGGCTGGGGTATGGCTACACCTTC.